The 32 T cell receptor beta chains in this list originate from one sample, sequenced in a study of molecular identifiers for immune sequencing clone quantification. TCRdb re-analysed the PCR reads in MiXCR, keeping a single row per CDR3 protein. The sample holds some 91,000 distinct CDR3 sequences, less than 25% seen once. Sequencing used naive CD8+ T cells from blood, with Jurkat cell RNA spiked in. The subset here: FACS-sorted CD8+CD4-CCR7+CD45RA+ naive T cells. The receptors originated from a human donor in good health. Some libraries in this study had Jurkat cell RNA spiked in.

The chain couples TRBV7-9 to TRBJ2-3; possibly TRBD1 for D (6 bases). Germline V lookup: CDR1 SEHNR, CDR2 FQNEAQ (reference sequence). The CDR3 length is 18 residues. V was pared by 3 bases and J by 2 bases, with 21 bases between. DNA for the CDR3: TGTGCCAGCAGCTTCCGCTACTCGGATCAGGGGATCACAGATACGCAGTATTTT. This codes for CASSFRYSDQGITDTQYF. Using reference TRBV7-9 and TRBJ2-3 for the parts outside the CDR3, the full variable domain is DTGVSQNPRHKITKRGQNVTFRCDPISEHNRLYWYRQTLGQGPEFLTYFQNEAQLEKSRLLSDRFSAERPKGSFSTLEIQRTEQGDSAMYLCASSFRYSDQGITDTQYFGPGTRLTVL.

Concerning this clonotype itself: It may be a read error: a sequence one base away is much more abundant. The J gene is TRBJ2-7, the V gene TRBV13, with D tentatively TRBD1 or TRBD2 (6 bases each). CDR3 size: 14 residues. The V gene lost 3 bases and the J gene lost 7 bases, with 16 bases spanning the gap. Germline values: CDR1 PRHDT, CDR2 FYEKMQ (reference sequence). The CDR3 sequence: CASSFPDEGGEQYF. DNA of the CDR3: TGTGCCAGCAGCTTTCCGGATGAGGGGGGTGAGCAGTACTTC.

About this clonotype itself: This could be a read error, since a much larger clone is one nucleotide away. The chain joins TRBV5-1 to TRBJ2-7; D might be TRBD1 or TRBD2, each matching 5 bases. Trimming removed 4 bases at V and 6 bases at J, with 17 bases between. CDR1 is SGHRS and CDR2 is YFSETQ in the germline V gene. The CDR3 covers 14 residues. CDR3 protein: CASSHGGAGFEQYF. CDR3 coding DNA: TGCGCCAGCAGCCACGGTGGGGCGGGCTTCGAGCAGTACTTC.

This clonotype came up a few times. This chain links TRBV2 with TRBJ2-3, with TRBD2 matching 10 bases. The CDR3 extends over 15 amino acids. V gave up 6 bases and J gave up 0 bases; unmatched junction bases: 3. Germline V gene sequence: CDR1 SNHLY, CDR2 FYNNEI. CDR3 amino acids: CASRVAGGSTDTQYF. CDR3 nucleotides: TGTGCCAGCAGGGTAGCGGGAGGAAGCACAGATACGCAGTATTTT.

Of note for this clonotype: Given the absence of the conserved phenylalanine or tryptophan at the CDR3 end, a read error is likely. This chain uses TRBV7-6 with TRBJ1-1; 7 nucleotides align to TRBD1. This CDR3 is 13 amino acids long. The V gene's germline CDR1 is SGHVS and CDR2 FNYEAQ. The CDR3 coding sequence is TGTGCCAACAGCTTAGCCGGGACAGATGAAGCTTTCTTA. The encoded protein is CANSLAGTDEAFL.

On this clonotype itself: A single base separates this from a much larger clone, so it may be a read error. This chain links TRBV30 with TRBJ2-7, with TRBD2 matching 11 bases. The CDR3 sequence is 14 residues long. CDR1 is GTSNPN, CDR2 SVGIG, per germline (reference sequence). Losses at the gene ends were 0 bases for V and 9 bases for J; bases not matched to a gene: 7. The CDR3: CAWSVSGGAIAQYF. CDR3 bases: TGTGCCTGGAGTGTTAGCGGGGGGGCCATCGCGCAGTACTTC.

At least ten counts were recorded for this clonotype. The chain recombines TRBV2 with TRBJ1-2; TRBD1 might be the D (5 bases). The CDR3 length is 15 residues. With 4 bases removed from V and 3 bases from J, the gap between germline ends came to 15 bases. From germline, CDR1 is SNHLY and CDR2 FYNNEI. This chain's CDR3 is CASSGVTEGDYGYTF. The DNA for the CDR3 is TGTGCCAGCAGTGGTGTCACGGAAGGGGACTATGGCTACACCTTC.

The rearrangement uses TRBV19 and TRBJ2-7; D possibly corresponds to TRBD2 (5 bases). The CDR3 runs 15 residues. V shed 6 bases and J shed 5 bases, with 20 bases lying between them. CDR1 is LNHDA and CDR2 is SQIVND in the germline V gene (reference sequence). The CDR3 sequence: CASRSEHGILHEQYF. The CDR3 DNA sequence: TGTGCCAGTAGGAGTGAGCACGGGATCCTCCACGAGCAGTACTTC. Full variable domain (rest looked up from reference TRBV19 and TRBJ2-7): DGGITQSPKYLFRKEGQNVTLSCEQNLNHDAMYWYRQDPGQGLRLIYYSQIVNDFQKGDIAEGYSVSREKKESFPLTVTSAQKNPTAFYLCASRSEHGILHEQYFGPGTRLTVT.

This sequence joins TRBV2 and TRBJ2-7, with 9 positions matching TRBD1. The germline CDR1 and CDR2 sequences are SNHLY and FYNNEI. The ends lost 6 bases at V and 0 bases at J; junction bases unmatched: 9. The length of the CDR3 is 16 residues. The CDR3 sequence: CASRDTGGDYSYEQYF. DNA of the CDR3: TGTGCCAGCAGGGATACAGGGGGCGATTACTCCTACGAGCAGTACTTC. The complete variable domain, with remaining parts taken from reference TRBV2 and TRBJ2-7, reads EPEVTQTPSHQVTQMGQEVILRCVPISNHLYFYWYRQILGQKVEFLVSFYNNEISEKSEIFDDQFSVERPDGSNFTLKIRSTKLEDSAMYFCASRDTGGDYSYEQYFGPGTRLTVT.

Concerning this clonotype: This could be a read error, since a much larger clone is one nucleotide away. This rearrangement joins TRBV2 to TRBJ2-7; TRBD2 matches at 9 bases. The germline CDR1 and CDR2 sequences are SNHLY and FYNNEI. CDR3 length: 14 residues. CDR3: CASSGSGSPYEQHF. The CDR3 DNA reads as TGTGCCAGCAGTGGTAGCGGGAGTCCCTACGAGCAGCACTTC.

This clonotype was counted ten times or more. The chain recombines TRBV19 with TRBJ2-7, with D perhaps matching TRBD2 (6 bases). Looked up from germline, CDR1 is LNHDA and CDR2 is SQIVND (reference sequence). Trimming left V 3 bases short and J 4 bases short, with 13 bases between. CDR3 size: 14 residues. The CDR3 DNA follows: TGTGCCAGTAGTATTTTCGGAGGGAAATACGAGCAGTACTTC. It is translated as CASSIFGGKYEQYF. The whole variable domain, filled in from reference TRBV19 and TRBJ2-7, reads DGGITQSPKYLFRKEGQNVTLSCEQNLNHDAMYWYRQDPGQGLRLIYYSQIVNDFQKGDIAEGYSVSREKKESFPLTVTSAQKNPTAFYLCASSIFGGKYEQYFGPGTRLTVT.

The sample holds many counts of this clonotype. V and J are TRBV7-9 and TRBJ1-1; possibly TRBD1 for D (5 bases). The CDR3 is made up of 17 amino acids. CDR1 is SEHNR, CDR2 FQNEAQ, per germline (reference sequence). The V end was cut by 4 bases, the J end by 10 bases, with 28 bases between. CDR3 bases: TGTGCCAGCAGCTCCTCCTCTCGGGGCCCTACCGTCGGGGTAGCTTTCTTT. Residues: CASSSSSRGPTVGVAFF. The full variable domain, rest sourced from reference TRBV7-9 and TRBJ1-1, is DTGVSQNPRHKITKRGQNVTFRCDPISEHNRLYWYRQTLGQGPEFLTYFQNEAQLEKSRLLSDRFSAERPKGSFSTLEIQRTEQGDSAMYLCASSSSSRGPTVGVAFFGQGTRLTVV.

This clonotype was found many times. This chain connects TRBV5-1 to TRBJ2-5; 7 bases are shared with TRBD2. The germline CDR1 and CDR2 sequences are SGHRS and YFSETQ. This CDR3 is 15 amino acids long. V gave up 6 bases and J gave up 5 bases; unmatched junction bases: 13. DNA of the CDR3: TGCGCCAGCACCACCACGGGGGGACCGAGGGAGACCCAGTACTTC. Protein: CASTTTGGPRETQYF.

Many counts were recorded for this clonotype. V gene TRBV14 combines with J gene TRBJ2-3, with D unclear. The CDR3 has 14 amino acids. The germline gives CDR1 SGHDN, CDR2 FVKESK. Trimming stripped 0 bases from V and 9 bases from J, with 13 bases between. The DNA of the CDR3 is TGTGCCAGCAGCCAAGAATCTCTCGTCGGAACGCAGTATTTT. Translated, it gives CASSQESLVGTQYF.

A word on this clonotype: Possible read error: a much larger clone is one base away. The V and J genes are TRBV29-1 and TRBJ2-1; weak D call: TRBD1 (5 bases). The V gene's germline CDR1 is SQVTM and CDR2 ANQGSEA. The CDR3 is made up of 12 amino acids. V was trimmed by 4 bases and J by 5 bases, leaving 9 bases between them. The CDR3 here is CSVAARDNEQFF. CDR3 nucleotides: TGCAGCGTTGCGGCCAGGGACAATGAGCAGTTCTTC.

Ten or more counts support this clonotype. The CDR3 loop is CASSLEVPVTDTQYF. CDR3 DNA: TGTGCCAGCAGCTTAGAGGTCCCAGTCACAGATACGCAGTATTTT. The chain is built from TRBV11-2 and TRBJ2-3; no firm D call. Deletions cut 0 bases from V and 2 bases from J, with 9 bases between. From germline, CDR1 is SGHAT and CDR2 FQNNGV. The CDR3 spans 15 residues.

In regard to this clonotype: This is likely a read error, given that the CDR3 carries no conserved phenylalanine or tryptophan at its end. The CDR3 loop reads CASSQGTTYEQYY. The CDR3 DNA reads TGTGCCAGCAGCCAGGGGACCACCTACGAGCAGTACTAC. The J gene is TRBJ2-7, the V gene TRBV7-9; D is perhaps TRBD1 (6 bases). Trimming took 5 bases from V and 2 from J, leaving 10 bases between them. In germline, CDR1 is SEHNR, CDR2 FQNEAQ (reference sequence). CDR3 length equals 13 residues.

This clonotype was found many times. The rearrangement uses TRBV9 and TRBJ2-6; 8 bases match TRBD1. Germline loops: CDR1 SGDLS, CDR2 YYNGEE. The CDR3 is made up of 17 amino acids. J gave up 4 bases and V 3 bases, and 9 bases lay outside the gene matches. The DNA of the CDR3 is TGTGCCAGCAGCGATGACAGGGGTTTAGGAGGGGCCAACGTCCTGACTTTC. Amino acids: CASSDDRGLGGANVLTF.

This clonotype was observed many times. The chain links TRBV20-1 to TRBJ2-1, with 12 nucleotides matching TRBD2. The V gene end was trimmed by 0 bases and the J gene end by 10 bases; junction bases not matched to a gene: 4. Germline values: CDR1 DFQATT, CDR2 SNEGSKA (reference sequence). The CDR3 sequence is 14 residues long. The CDR3 loop is CSARELAGGAEQFF. DNA for the CDR3: TGCAGTGCTAGAGAACTAGCGGGAGGAGCCGAGCAGTTCTTC.

This clonotype was observed at least ten times. The chain combines TRBV6-5 with TRBJ1-2; 9 nucleotides match TRBD1. Trimming at V came to 0 bases and at J to 5 bases, leaving 13 bases not matched to a gene. Germline assignment: CDR1 MNHEY and CDR2 SVGAGI. The CDR3 has 18 residues. The CDR3, as DNA: TGTGCCAGCAGTTACTCGAGCCATGTTACAGGGGGCGCTTATGGCTACACCTTC. This codes for CASSYSSHVTGGAYGYTF.

The chain is built from TRBV20-1 and TRBJ2-1; a possible D gene is TRBD1 (6 bases). Trimming removed 6 bases at V and 4 bases at J, with 22 bases between. There are 16 residues in the CDR3. CDR1 is DFQATT and CDR2 is SNEGSKA in the germline V gene (reference sequence). CDR3 in amino acids: CSATPRQDRVYNEQFF. In DNA form, the CDR3 reads TGCAGTGCCACCCCCCGCCAGGACAGAGTTTACAATGAGCAGTTCTTC.

This clonotype was picked up many times. This CDR3 reads CASSLPGEETQYF. CDR3 DNA sequence: TGTGCCAGCAGCTTGCCGGGGGAAGAGACCCAGTACTTC. The J gene is TRBJ2-5, the V gene TRBV5-6; perhaps TRBD2 as D (6 bases). This CDR3 region has 13 residues. Germline V gene data show CDR1 as SGHDT and CDR2 as YYEEEE. The V gene lost 1 base and the J gene lost 3 bases, with 7 bases spanning the gap.

V is TRBV4-1 and J is TRBJ2-5, with unresolved D. CDR3 length equals 13 residues. Per germline, CDR1 MGHRA and CDR2 YSYEKL. V lost 0 bases and J 3 bases, leaving 5 bases between the germline ends. Here the CDR3 reads CASSQEKKETQYF. CDR3 DNA sequence: TGCGCCAGCAGCCAAGAAAAAAAAGAGACCCAGTACTTC.

The sample holds many counts of this clonotype. The chain recombines TRBV4-3 with TRBJ2-3; a possible D gene is TRBD1 (5 bases). Germline V CDR1 and CDR2: LGHNA, YSLEER. The ends were cut back, 4 bases at V and 3 bases at J, with 11 bases in the middle. The CDR3 consists of 14 residues. DNA of the CDR3: TGCGCCAGCAGCCGAGAAAGACAGACAGATACGCAGTATTTT. This encodes CASSRERQTDTQYF.

Details on this clonotype: This sequence may be a read error, since a much larger clone differs from it by one base. The chain links TRBV7-9 to TRBJ2-2; 8 bases align to TRBD1. The CDR3 is 16 amino acids. Germline V gives CDR1 SEHNR, CDR2 FQNEAQ (reference sequence). The CDR3 DNA is TGTGCCAGCAGCTACCGGGACAGGATGAACGCCGGGGAGCTGTTTTTT. Its protein product is CASSYRDRMNAGELFF.

This clonotype was found many times. The chain carries TRBV27 and TRBJ2-7, with 10 bases aligning to TRBD1. Germline loops: CDR1 MNHEY, CDR2 SMNVEV (reference sequence). The CDR3 is made up of 15 amino acids. V dropped 7 bases and J dropped 3; count of bases not matched to a gene: 9. The CDR3 here is CASKLGTGAFYEQYF. DNA of the CDR3: TGTGCCAGCAAACTGGGGACAGGGGCTTTCTACGAGCAGTACTTC.

This clonotype was counted only a few times. The CDR3 sequence: CASSVLTTVNTEAFF. The CDR3, as DNA: TGTGCCAGCAGCGTATTAACGACAGTGAACACTGAAGCTTTCTTT. The V gene is TRBV7-2, the J gene TRBJ1-1; maybe TRBD1 (5 bases). Trimming shortened V by 5 bases and J by 0 bases, and 13 bases separated the two germline ends. The CDR3 consists of 15 residues. Germline-derived CDR1 and CDR2 are SGHTA and FQGNSA.

This clonotype was seen a few times. The CDR3 here is CASRKPGRRPGNTIYF. DNA for the CDR3: TGTGCCAGTAGAAAACCGGGAAGGAGGCCAGGAAACACCATATATTTT. This sequence joins TRBV19 and TRBJ1-3; no clear D. Trimming pared 6 bases from V and 4 bases from J, leaving 19 bases between. Germline-derived CDR1 and CDR2 are LNHDA and SQIVND (reference sequence). The CDR3 extends over 16 amino acids.

This clonotype was recorded many times. The chain links TRBV30 to TRBJ1-5, with D possibly being TRBD1 (5 bases). Trimming removed 0 bases at V and 6 bases at J, with 12 bases between. Per germline, CDR1 GTSNPN and CDR2 SVGIG (reference sequence). This CDR3 comprises 14 residues. CDR3 in amino acids: CAWSVYRRGQPQHF. As DNA, the CDR3 is TGTGCCTGGAGTGTATACAGGAGGGGTCAGCCCCAGCATTTT.

This clonotype appeared many times. The chain couples TRBV30 to TRBJ2-1; weak D call: TRBD2 (6 bases). V was cut by 5 bases and J by 12 bases, with 11 bases left in between. Germline values: CDR1 GTSNPN, CDR2 SVGIG (reference sequence). This CDR3 spans 10 amino acids. Here the CDR3 DNA reads TGTGCCTGGGGGACTTATGGGCAGTTCTTC. Protein product: CAWGTYGQFF. The variable domain in full, completed from reference TRBV30 and TRBJ2-1, reads SQTIHQWPATLVQPVGSPLSLECTVEGTSNPNLYWYRQAAGRGLQLLFYSVGIGQISSEVPQNLSASRPQDRQFILSSKKLLLSDSGFYLCAWGTYGQFFGPGTRLTVL.

The table lists this clonotype with a few counts. The J gene is TRBJ2-7, the V gene TRBV11-2; 8 positions match TRBD1. Germline V lookup: CDR1 SGHAT, CDR2 FQNNGV. The CDR3 has 14 amino acids. With V trimmed by 4 bases and J by 4 bases, 6 bases remained unmatched. CDR3 sequence (DNA): TGTGCCAGCAGCTCAGCCGGGACAGGATACGAGCAGTACTTC. As protein: CASSSAGTGYEQYF.

This clonotype was seen repeatedly, ten times or more. V gene TRBV5-6 combines with J gene TRBJ1-1; no reliable D call. Germline CDR1 and CDR2: SGHDT and YYEEEE. The CDR3 has 12 residues. The V end lost 5 bases, the J end lost 3 bases, and 8 bases lay between the germline ends. The chain's CDR3 is CASSAGDTEAFF. CDR3 nucleotide sequence: TGTGCCAGCAGTGCCGGGGACACTGAAGCTTTCTTT.